The present entry profiles one TCR beta chain with its context. Antigen unknown. This sample also contains other DNA sequences that code for the same CDR3. This CDR3 has 13 amino acids. From germline, CDR1 is SQVTM and CDR2 ANQGSEA. The trim removed 4 bases at V and 1 base at J, leaving 2 bases unmatched. This specimen belongs to a study of shared clonotypes between healthy human individuals. Study conclusions and caveats: The study generally estimated greater richness for naive than memory subsets.

The protocol was immunoSEQ multiplex PCR, while the TCRdb copy is restricted to in-frame clones and leaves out a portion. Among around 2,000,000 clones, 85% to 95% were seen once, and the ten largest hold 0.13%. Sequences were obtained from naive CD4+ T cells sorted from blood. Subset in this sample: CD45RA+ positively selected. The chain carries TRBV29-1 and TRBJ2-5, with 8 bases matching TRBD1. The receptor's source is a man younger than 30 in good health. The CDR3 loop is CSVVGQGQETQYF. DNA for the CDR3: TGCAGCGTTGTCGGACAGGGCCAAGAGACCCAGTACTTC.